The rows below give T cell receptor beta chains drawn from one sample of a study of shared T cell receptors in the human thymus. The repertoire was sequenced with immunoSEQ multiplex PCR; TCRdb's copy has only in-frame clones and lacks some. The table has hundreds of thousands of clones, 70% to 90% seen once; the top ten hold 0.01%. Separately, the same data were catalogued under a study of human thymus T cells.

The sequenced material came from thymocytes. The source of these receptors is a boy younger than two with a congenital heart defect. CDR3s include the opening cysteine and the closing phenylalanine or tryptophan. The D gene is left open where the match is weak. Clone size is shown for a subset of rows, as once, few, many or a class of expanded clone.

V gene,D gene,clone size,J gene,CDR3 protein,CDR3 DNA
TRBV7-2,TRBD2,-,TRBJ2-5,CASRGLAAQETQYF,TGTGCCAGCAGGGGACTAGCGGCACAAGAGACCCAGTACTTC
TRBV7-2,-,-,TRBJ2-7,CASSLPLGSGPYEQYF,TGTGCCAGCAGCTTACCGCTGGGGAGCGGGCCCTACGAGCAGTACTTC
TRBV27,-,-,TRBJ2-7,CASRGAIAASYEQYF,TGTGCCAGCAGAGGAGCGATAGCGGCCTCCTACGAGCAGTACTTC
TRBV27,-,-,TRBJ2-1,CASSGREPWDEQFF,TGTGCCAGCAGTGGACGGGAGCCGTGGGATGAGCAGTTCTTC
TRBV15,TRBD2,-,TRBJ2-7,CATSPRLAGVYEQYF,TGTGCCACCAGCCCCAGACTAGCGGGAGTCTACGAGCAGTACTTC
TRBV25-1,TRBD2,once,TRBJ2-1,CASSELPGKREGGNEQFF,TGTGCCAGCAGTGAATTGCCGGGGAAGCGGGAGGGCGGTAATGAGCAGTTCTTC
TRBV14,TRBD2,-,TRBJ2-1,CASSQPGTSGRASNEQFF,TGTGCCAGCAGCCAGCCCGGGACTAGCGGGAGGGCCAGCAATGAGCAGTTCTTC
TRBV10-3,-,few,TRBJ2-7,CAIMTGSYEQYF,TGTGCCATCATGACAGGATCCTACGAGCAGTACTTC
TRBV9,-,-,TRBJ2-7,CASSVGPGAYEQYF,TGTGCCAGCAGCGTAGGGCCAGGCGCCTACGAGCAGTACTTC
TRBV27,TRBD1,once,TRBJ2-3,CASSEQGARTDTQYF,TGTGCCAGCAGTGAACAGGGGGCGCGAACAGATACGCAGTATTTT
TRBV7-6,-,-,TRBJ2-2,CASSLALQQDTGELFF,TGTGCCAGCAGCTTAGCGTTGCAGCAGGACACCGGGGAGCTGTTTTTT
TRBV6-5,TRBD1,few,TRBJ2-7,CASSRGQGTYEQYF,TGTGCCAGCAGTCGCGGACAGGGGACCTACGAGCAGTACTTC
TRBV15,-,once,TRBJ1-2,CATSSNRAHLYNYGYTF,TGTGCCACCAGCAGCAACAGGGCCCACCTCTATAACTATGGCTACACCTTC
TRBV7-9,-,-,TRBJ1-2,CASSPGSCRKHGYTF,TGTGCCAGCAGCCCCGGGTCTTGTAGAAAGCATGGCTACACCTTC
TRBV14,TRBD2,few,TRBJ2-2,CASSQDVAGGQPNTGELFF,TGTGCCAGCAGCCAAGATGTAGCGGGAGGGCAGCCGAACACCGGGGAGCTGTTTTTT
TRBV7-6,TRBD1,-,TRBJ1-2,CASSADGTAYGYTF,TGTGCCAGCAGCGCGGACGGGACAGCTTATGGCTACACCTTC
TRBV7-2,TRBD1,-,TRBJ2-7,CASSSGQGAFEQYF,TGTGCCAGCAGTTCCGGACAGGGGGCATTCGAGCAGTACTTC
TRBV28,-,-,TRBJ2-3,CASSTLGALDTDTQYF,TGTGCCTCGAGTACGTTGGGGGCTCTAGACACAGATACGCAGTATTTT
TRBV15,TRBD1,-,TRBJ2-7,CATSEPYRGSAYEQYF,TGTGCCACCAGCGAGCCTTACAGGGGTAGCGCTTACGAGCAGTACTTC
TRBV27,TRBD1,-,TRBJ2-7,CASSLSGPGTGHWEQYF,TGTGCCAGCAGTTTATCGGGCCCCGGGACAGGGCACTGGGAGCAGTACTTC
TRBV27,TRBD2,-,TRBJ2-5,CASRSREMWQETQYF,TGTGCCAGCAGGTCGCGGGAGATGTGGCAAGAGACCCAGTACTTC
TRBV2,-,-,TRBJ2-7,CASILLGAYEQYF,TGTGCCAGCATCCTCCTAGGGGCCTACGAGCAGTACTTC
TRBV27,TRBD1,-,TRBJ2-3,CASSFGTGSHTQYF,TGTGCCAGCAGTTTCGGGACAGGGTCACATACGCAGTATTTT
TRBV7-9,-,-,TRBJ2-6,CASSQQDSGANVLTF,TGTGCCAGCAGCCAACAAGACTCTGGGGCCAACGTCCTGACTTTC
TRBV28,TRBD2,-,TRBJ2-7,CASSLGEGREADEQYF,TGTGCCAGCAGTTTGGGGGAGGGGCGGGAGGCCGACGAGCAGTACTTC
TRBV27,TRBD1,-,TRBJ2-5,CASSPRDRGRETQYF,TGTGCCAGCAGCCCACGGGACAGGGGGAGAGAGACCCAGTACTTC
TRBV7-6,-,-,TRBJ2-3,CASSLGRRAKDTQYF,TGTGCCAGCAGCTTAGGAAGGAGGGCCAAAGATACGCAGTATTTT
TRBV28,-,-,TRBJ2-4,CASNGGKASGKRNIQYF,TGTGCCAGCAATGGGGGCAAGGCTAGCGGAAAACGAAACATTCAGTACTTC
TRBV7-9,TRBD2,once,TRBJ2-1,CASSYGLAGESYNEQFF,TGTGCCAGCAGTTACGGACTAGCGGGAGAGTCATACAATGAGCAGTTCTTC
TRBV5-1,TRBD1,-,TRBJ2-5,CASSWGQRTTFGKETQYF,TGCGCCAGCAGCTGGGGACAGAGAACAACCTTTGGAAAAGAGACCCAGTACTTC
TRBV7-6,-,-,TRBJ1-5,CASSRTGSRPQHF,TGTGCCAGCAGCCGAACAGGGAGTCGGCCCCAGCATTTT
TRBV9,-,-,TRBJ2-5,CASSVDRETQYF,TGTGCCAGCAGCGTAGATCGAGAGACCCAGTACTTC
TRBV27,-,-,TRBJ2-2,CASSLLPIRAGGELFF,TGTGCCAGCAGTCTACTACCTATCCGGGCGGGCGGGGAGCTGTTTTTT
TRBV5-6,TRBD1,few,TRBJ2-1,CASSWSSTGGRYNEQFF,TGTGCCAGCAGCTGGTCCTCGACAGGGGGACGCTACAATGAGCAGTTCTTC
TRBV28,TRBD1,few,TRBJ1-1,CASSQGQGGSTEAFF,TGTGCCAGCAGTCAGGGACAGGGGGGGAGCACTGAAGCTTTCTTT
TRBV19,TRBD1,few,TRBJ2-2,CASSSGTGQTNTGELFF,TGTGCCAGTAGTAGCGGGACAGGGCAAACGAACACCGGGGAGCTGTTTTTT
TRBV7-2,TRBD1,once,TRBJ1-5,CASGQGRSNQPQHF,TGTGCCAGCGGACAGGGACGGAGCAATCAGCCCCAGCATTTT
TRBV30,TRBD1,-,TRBJ1-1,CAYRDRKTTEAFF,TGTGCCTACAGGGACAGAAAAACCACTGAAGCTTTCTTT
TRBV25-1,-,-,TRBJ1-5,CASSESGGENQPQHF,TGTGCCAGCAGTGAATCGGGTGGGGAGAATCAGCCCCAGCATTTT
TRBV7-2,TRBD1,-,TRBJ1-4,CASRNGGQYEKLFF,TGTGCCAGCAGGAATGGGGGACAGTATGAAAAACTGTTTTTT
TRBV18,TRBD1,-,TRBJ2-1,CASIDRGLQPSSYNEQFF,TGTGCCAGCATCGACAGGGGGCTTCAACCTAGCTCCTACAATGAGCAGTTCTTC
TRBV5-1,TRBD1,-,TRBJ1-3,CASSSDRAAGNTIYF,TGCGCCAGCAGCAGCGACAGGGCGGCTGGAAACACCATATATTTT
TRBV29-1,TRBD1,-,TRBJ2-7,CSVAPGTGYEQYF,TGCAGCGTCGCGCCGGGGACAGGCTACGAGCAGTACTTC
TRBV4-3,-,-,TRBJ1-1,CASSQVWSQTTTEAFF,TGCGCCAGCAGCCAAGTATGGTCACAGACCACGACTGAAGCTTTCTTT
TRBV19,TRBD1,-,TRBJ2-7,CARLTGTGGSYEQYF,TGTGCCAGACTGACCGGGACAGGGGGCTCCTACGAGCAGTACTTC
TRBV15,-,-,TRBJ2-1,CATSRDQQDRPYNEQFF,TGTGCCACCAGCAGAGATCAACAGGACAGACCCTACAATGAGCAGTTCTTC
TRBV28,TRBD1,-,TRBJ1-4,CASSVPLWTGWVGLFF,TGTGCCAGCAGTGTCCCTTTATGGACAGGATGGGTTGGACTGTTTTTT
TRBV4-3,TRBD2,-,TRBJ2-7,CASSHQRTSRKSYEQYF,TGCGCCAGCAGCCACCAAAGGACTAGCAGGAAGTCCTACGAGCAGTACTTC
TRBV10-2,-,-,TRBJ1-2,CASKPDGGAYGYTF,TGCGCCAGCAAACCCGATGGGGGGGCCTATGGCTACACCTTC
TRBV19,TRBD1,-,TRBJ1-5,CASSTGQGNQPQHF,TGTGCCAGTAGTACGGGACAGGGTAATCAGCCCCAGCATTTT
TRBV4-1,TRBD1,-,TRBJ1-2,CASSQIQGASRIYTF,TGCGCCAGCAGCCAGATACAGGGGGCAAGTAGGATTTACACCTTC
TRBV11-2,TRBD1,-,TRBJ2-7,CASSLETGVDEQYF,TGTGCCAGCAGCTTAGAGACAGGGGTAGACGAGCAGTACTTC
TRBV5-8,TRBD2,-,TRBJ2-7,CASSLGEGNEQYF,TGTGCCAGCAGCCTGGGGGAGGGCAACGAGCAGTACTTC